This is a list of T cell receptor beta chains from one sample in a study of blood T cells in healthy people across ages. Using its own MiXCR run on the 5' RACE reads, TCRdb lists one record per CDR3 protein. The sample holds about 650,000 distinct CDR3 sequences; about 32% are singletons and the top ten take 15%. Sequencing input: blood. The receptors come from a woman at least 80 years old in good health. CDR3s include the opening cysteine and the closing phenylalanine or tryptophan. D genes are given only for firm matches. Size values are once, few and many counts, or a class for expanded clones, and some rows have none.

CDR3 DNA: TGCAGTGCCCCCCGTGTAGGAGACACTGAAGCTTTCTTT
CDR3 protein: CSAPRVGDTEAFF
V gene: TRBV20-1
clone size: few
D gene: .
J gene: TRBJ1-1

CDR3 DNA: TGTGCCAGCAGTTTTGGGCAGGGGGCTATAACTGAAGCTTTCTTT
CDR3 protein: CASSFGQGAITEAFF
V gene: TRBV12-3/TRBV12-4
clone size: few
D gene: TRBD1
J gene: TRBJ1-1

CDR3 DNA: TGTGCCTGGAGTGTTAGGGGGCTAAGGACCGGGGAGCAGTTTTTT
CDR3 protein: CAWSVRGLRTGEQFF
V gene: TRBV30
clone size: once
D gene: TRBD1
J gene: TRBJ2-2

CDR3 DNA: TGTGCCAGCACGCCCTCTCCCCTTTTAGAGAGGGAGACCCAGTACTTC
CDR3 protein: CASTPSPLLERETQYF
V gene: TRBV6-6
clone size: .
D gene: .
J gene: TRBJ2-5

CDR3 DNA: TGTGCCAGCAGCTCTTGCTCTGAAGCTTTCTTT
CDR3 protein: CASSSCSEAFF
V gene: TRBV5-6
clone size: few
D gene: .
J gene: TRBJ1-1

CDR3 DNA: TGCAGTGCACACTTCCGGGACACTCAGGGTGGAGGCTCCTACAATGAGCAGTTCTTC
CDR3 protein: CSAHFRDTQGGGSYNEQFF
V gene: TRBV20-1
clone size: .
D gene: .
J gene: TRBJ2-1

CDR3 DNA: TGTGCCAGCAGCCAAAAATCTAGGGGGAGGAGGCAAGAGACCCAGTACTTC
CDR3 protein: CASSQKSRGRRQETQYF
V gene: TRBV3-1
clone size: many
D gene: .
J gene: TRBJ2-5

CDR3 DNA: TGTGCCACCATGCGGACAGATAGCAATCAGCCCCAGCATTTT
CDR3 protein: CATMRTDSNQPQHF
V gene: TRBV24-1
clone size: .
D gene: .
J gene: TRBJ1-5

CDR3 DNA: TGTGCCAGCAGCCCCCGGACAGGGGTAGGCTACGAGCAGTACTTC
CDR3 protein: CASSPRTGVGYEQYF
V gene: TRBV7-2
clone size: many
D gene: TRBD1
J gene: TRBJ2-7

CDR3 DNA: TGTGCCAGCAGCCAAGACTTCTTATGGACAGGGGAAAACAGGGAAGCTTTCTTT
CDR3 protein: CASSQDFLWTGENREAFF
V gene: TRBV14
clone size: .
D gene: TRBD1
J gene: TRBJ1-1

CDR3 DNA: TGTGCCAGCAGTTTAACAGGGCCATATGAAAAACTGTTTTTT
CDR3 protein: CASSLTGPYEKLFF
V gene: TRBV28
clone size: few
D gene: .
J gene: TRBJ1-4

CDR3 DNA: TGTGCCAGCAGCTTAGTTGCCATGGGCACAGATACGCAGTATTTT
CDR3 protein: CASSLVAMGTDTQYF
V gene: TRBV7-8
clone size: .
D gene: .
J gene: TRBJ2-3

CDR3 DNA: TGCAGCGTTCCGGCACCGAGCTCCTACAATGAGCAGTTCTTC
CDR3 protein: CSVPAPSSYNEQFF
V gene: TRBV29-1
clone size: many
D gene: .
J gene: TRBJ2-1

CDR3 DNA: TGTGCCAGCAGCTTAGAGGCCGCAGCCCACGAGCAGTACTTC
CDR3 protein: CASSLEAAAHEQYF
V gene: TRBV7-3
clone size: many
D gene: .
J gene: TRBJ2-7

CDR3 DNA: TGTGCCAGCAGTGTTTACAACGGACCGGAGAATGAGCAGTTCTTC
CDR3 protein: CASSVYNGPENEQFF
V gene: TRBV6-1
clone size: many
D gene: .
J gene: TRBJ2-1

CDR3 DNA: TGTGCCAGCAGCCGAGGAGTGGGTCCGGACCGAAACACTGAAGCTTTCTTT
CDR3 protein: CASSRGVGPDRNTEAFF
V gene: TRBV6-2/TRBV6-3
clone size: .
D gene: .
J gene: TRBJ1-1